The entry below describes one T cell receptor (beta chain). The antigen is not known. This entry comes from a study of identical twins. Study findings and constraints: The study found that models underestimated out-of-frame TCR alpha sharing in monozygotic twins. Invariant MAIT and iNKT cells may have partly biased zero-insertion analyses. The study based its conclusions on cross-sectional statistical analysis and did not follow the same donors.

TCRdb called the 5' RACE reads again in MiXCR, with one record for every CDR3 protein. This sample yields 400,000 to 500,000 distinct CDR3 sequences, of which roughly an eighth are seen a single time; 0.98% belongs to the top ten. This sample was also put to use in a study of yellow fever vaccine responses in identical twins.

The origin of this receptor is a young woman in good health. Sequenced input: CD4+ T cells sorted from blood.

CDR3 protein: CASSQAQDRPYGYTF. For the CDR3, the DNA is TGTGCCAGCAGCCAAGCTCAAGACAGACCCTATGGCTACACCTTC. The chain uses TRBV14 and TRBJ1-2, with D perhaps TRBD1 (5 bases). Germline CDR1 is SGHDN and CDR2 is FVKESK. The V gene lost 1 base and the J gene lost 4 bases, with 13 bases spanning the gap. The CDR3 consists of 15 residues. The variable domain in full, completed from reference TRBV14 and TRBJ1-2, reads EAGVTQFPSHSVIEKGQTVTLRCDPISGHDNLYWYRRVMGKEIKFLLHFVKESKQDESGMPNNRFLAERTGGTYSTLKVQPAELEDSGVYFCASSQAQDRPYGYTFGSGTRLTVV.